The 16 T cell receptor beta chains below come from one sample, sequenced in a study of blood T cell repertoires in COVID-19. Only in-frame clones appear in the TCRdb table, and some are missing; sequencing was by immunoSEQ multiplex PCR. The sample has more than 250,000 clones; roughly 90% are singletons. What was sequenced was PBMCs or T cells enriched from blood (not recorded which). The receptors originated from a woman under 30 with acute COVID-19.

The chain joins TRBV19 to TRBJ2-1; a weak D match, TRBD1 (6 bases). Per germline, CDR1 LNHDA and CDR2 SQIVND (reference sequence). The V gene lost 5 bases and the J gene lost 9 bases, with 17 bases spanning the gap. The CDR3 consists of 14 residues. CDR3 loop: CASSSTMQGPEQFF. CDR3 in DNA: TGTGCCAGTAGTTCAACGATGCAGGGGCCTGAGCAGTTCTTC. Looking up the rest from reference TRBV19 and TRBJ2-1 gives the full variable domain: DGGITQSPKYLFRKEGQNVTLSCEQNLNHDAMYWYRQDPGQGLRLIYYSQIVNDFQKGDIAEGYSVSREKKESFPLTVTSAQKNPTAFYLCASSSTMQGPEQFFGPGTRLTVL.

The chain uses TRBV30 and TRBJ1-4; weak D call: TRBD1 (5 bases). Trimming removed 0 bases at V and 0 bases at J, with 14 bases between. Germline V CDR1 and CDR2: GTSNPN, SVGIG (reference sequence). The CDR3 consists of 17 residues. Here the CDR3 DNA reads TGTGCCTGGAGTGTGATACTCGGGGGGGCAACTAATGAAAAACTGTTTTTT. It translates to CAWSVILGGATNEKLFF. The full variable domain, completed using reference TRBV30 and TRBJ1-4, is SQTIHQWPATLVQPVGSPLSLECTVEGTSNPNLYWYRQAAGRGLQLLFYSVGIGQISSEVPQNLSASRPQDRQFILSSKKLLLSDSGFYLCAWSVILGGATNEKLFFGSGTQLSVL.

This chain joins TRBV19 and TRBJ2-1, with 8 nucleotides matching TRBD1. Germline CDR1 reads LNHDA; CDR2 reads SQIVND (reference sequence). V shed 4 bases and J 3 bases; nucleotides not matched to a gene: 5. CDR3 length: 15 amino acids. Here the CDR3 reads CASSKGQDYYNEQFF. The CDR3, as DNA: TGTGCCAGTAGTAAGGGACAGGACTACTACAATGAGCAGTTCTTC.

This chain uses TRBV7-2 with TRBJ2-7; possible D gene TRBD2, 6 bases. Trimming cost V 0 bases and J 11 bases, with 20 bases left between them. The CDR3 totals 15 residues. The germline V gene encodes CDR1 SGHTA and CDR2 FQGNSA. The CDR3 reads CASSLALGGTGGEYF. In nucleotides, the CDR3 is TGTGCCAGCAGCTTAGCGTTGGGCGGGACCGGAGGAGAGTACTTC.

This clone is a singleton in its sample. The chain uses TRBV27 and TRBJ1-4; D may be TRBD1 (5 bases). The germline V gene has CDR1 MNHEY and CDR2 SMNVEV (reference sequence). The CDR3 is 14 residues long. V was clipped by 4 bases and J by 0 bases, with 6 bases between them. CDR3 DNA sequence: TGTGCCAGCAGTTCGGGGGCAACTAATGAAAAACTGTTTTTT. Amino acids: CASSSGATNEKLFF. Combining the CDR3 with reference TRBV27 and TRBJ1-4 gives the whole variable domain EAQVTQNPRYLITVTGKKLTVTCSQNMNHEYMSWYRQDPGLGLRQIYYSMNVEVTDKGDVPEGYKVSRKEKRNFPLILESPSPNQTSLYFCASSSGATNEKLFFGSGTQLSVL.

This clone has only a few counts. Here the CDR3 DNA reads TGTGCCAGCACCAGAGGCGGGTCCTATAATTCACCCCTCCACTTT. Its translation: CASTRGGSYNSPLHF. This chain joins TRBV6-5 and TRBJ1-6; D uncertain. V was cut by 7 bases and J by 1 base, with 11 bases left in between. This CDR3 spans 15 amino acids. Germline assignment: CDR1 MNHEY and CDR2 SVGAGI.

This clone was found once. V and J are TRBV14 and TRBJ2-1, with 8 bases lining up with TRBD2. The CDR3 runs to 15 residues. Unmatched junction bases numbered 3, after V lost 1 base and J lost 4 bases. The V gene's germline CDR1 is SGHDN and CDR2 FVKESK. The CDR3 protein is CASSQATSAYNEQFF. The CDR3 DNA follows: TGTGCCAGCAGCCAAGCGACTAGCGCATACAATGAGCAGTTCTTC.

This chain joins TRBV14 and TRBJ2-1; 10 nucleotides agree with TRBD2. The CDR3 sequence is 15 residues long. The J segment lost 7 bases and the V segment lost 3 bases, leaving 6 bases of the junction unmatched. Germline CDR1 is SGHDN and CDR2 is FVKESK. The CDR3, as DNA: TGTGCCAGCAGCCATTTCAGCGGGAGGGAGAATGAGCAGTTCTTC. This encodes CASSHFSGRENEQFF.

The chain joins TRBV7-3 to TRBJ2-3, with 11 bases fitting TRBD2. CDR1 and CDR2 from the germline V gene are SGHTA and FQGTGA. This CDR3 comprises 16 residues. V trimming: 5 bases; J trimming: 1 base; junction bases outside the gene matches: 5. CDR3 in amino acids: CASSPGTSGGTDTQYF. The CDR3 nucleotides read TGTGCCAGCAGCCCCGGGACTAGCGGAGGCACAGATACGCAGTATTTT.

The chain employs TRBV6-5 and TRBJ2-1, with 7 bases identical to TRBD2. This CDR3 spans 14 amino acids. Trimming removed 8 bases from V and 2 bases from J; junction bases left unmatched: 6. Germline V gives CDR1 MNHEY, CDR2 SVGAGI. The CDR3 sequence is CASGEGPPYNEQFF. CDR3 sequence (DNA): TGTGCCAGCGGGGAGGGCCCACCCTACAATGAGCAGTTCTTC.

CDR3 nucleotides: TGTGCCAGCAGCCCGGGACAGCAATACAATGAGCAGTTCTTC. It is translated as CASSPGQQYNEQFF. The chain is built from TRBV11-2 and TRBJ2-1; 7 bases align to TRBD1. V lost 5 bases, J lost 4 bases, and 5 bases stayed unmatched. This CDR3 comprises 14 residues. CDR1 and CDR2 (germline): SGHAT, FQNNGV.

This rearrangement joins TRBV5-6 to TRBJ2-7; tentatively, D is TRBD1 (6 bases). This CDR3 comprises 16 residues. Deletions cut 2 bases from V and 0 bases from J, with 15 bases between. Germline values: CDR1 SGHDT, CDR2 YYEEEE. Here the CDR3 reads CASSFAPTGSSYEQYF. CDR3 in DNA: TGTGCCAGCAGCTTTGCCCCTACAGGGAGCTCCTACGAGCAGTACTTC.

The table lists this clone with a few counts. CDR3 in amino acids: CAIKRTSGSTGELFF. CDR3 coding DNA: TGTGCCATAAAAAGGACTAGCGGGAGTACCGGGGAGCTGTTTTTT. V is TRBV19 and J is TRBJ2-2, with 13 bases lining up with TRBD2. This CDR3 contains 15 residues. CDR1 and CDR2 (germline): LNHDA, SQIVND (reference sequence). The junction had 7 bases not matched to a gene; V was cut back by 10 bases and J by 5 bases.

The chain has TRBV11-3 and TRBJ1-2, with D tentatively TRBD1 (6 bases). The CDR3 length is 15 residues. V dropped 3 bases and J dropped 4 bases, with 15 bases sitting between them. Germline CDR1 is SGHNT and CDR2 is YENEEA. The CDR3 loop reads CASSFPYRAGYGYTF. The CDR3, as DNA: TGTGCCAGCAGCTTCCCCTACAGGGCGGGCTATGGCTACACCTTC.

This clone has just one count. The V and J genes are TRBV7-9 and TRBJ2-5; a weak D match, TRBD2 (6 bases). CDR1 and CDR2 (germline): SEHNR, FQNEAQ (reference sequence). Trimming took 1 base from V and 6 from J, leaving 12 bases between them. The CDR3 extends over 14 amino acids. This CDR3 reads CASSLEGGQQTQYF. As DNA, the CDR3 is TGTGCCAGCAGCTTAGAGGGAGGCCAGCAGACCCAGTACTTC.

This chain connects TRBV4-1 to TRBJ1-2, with a weak D call TRBD1 (6 bases). V lost 1 base and J 1 base, leaving 10 bases between the germline ends. This CDR3 comprises 15 residues. Germline CDR1 reads MGHRA; CDR2 reads YSYEKL. The CDR3, as DNA: TGCGCCAGCAGCCAAGGGCAGGGGCGTAACTATGGCTACACCTTC. Translation gives CASSQGQGRNYGYTF.